Listed here are 30 T cell receptor beta chains from one sample, sequenced in a study of CD8 T cell repertoires and HIV-1 epitope variants. For these receptors, no antigen is known. Generated by immunoSEQ multiplex PCR, the TCRdb table keeps only in-frame clones and is missing some. The table lists about 4,900 clones, roughly three fifths of them singletons, with more than 35% in the top ten. The sample consisted of cultured CD8+ T cells derived from PBMCs. The receptors were gathered from a male donor with HIV.

This clone was picked up a small number of times. CDR3 sequence reads: CASSQKDRVGETQYF. Written as DNA, the CDR3 is TGCGCCAGCAGCCAAAAAGACAGGGTGGGTGAGACCCAGTACTTC. The gene calls are TRBV23-1 and TRBJ2-5; 7 bases are shared with TRBD1. TRBV23-1 qualifies as an ORF whose function is uncertain. The trim removed 6 bases at V and 5 bases at J, leaving 12 bases unmatched. The CDR3 contains 15 residues.

This clone has a single count. This rearrangement joins TRBV6-5 to TRBJ2-1; 7 nucleotides line up with TRBD1. V was clipped by 5 bases and J by 6 bases; unmatched bases: 7. Germline V CDR1 and CDR2: MNHEY, SVGAGI. This CDR3 region has 14 residues. The CDR3 DNA follows: TGTGCCAGCAGTCGACAGGGAGAAATCAATGAGCAGTTCTTC. This translates into CASSRQGEINEQFF.

The rearrangement links TRBV6-5 to TRBJ1-1, with a weak D call TRBD1 (6 bases). Trimming pared 4 bases from V and 0 bases from J, leaving 12 bases between. CDR1 is MNHEY and CDR2 is SVGAGI in the germline V gene. CDR3 length: 15 amino acids. The CDR3 DNA follows: TGTGCCAGCAGTTCACAGGGAAGCTTGAACACTGAAGCTTTCTTT. This codes for CASSSQGSLNTEAFF.

The chain carries TRBV7-9 and TRBJ1-6; 7 nucleotides agree with TRBD1. The germline V gene has CDR1 SEHNR and CDR2 FQNEAQ (reference sequence). V gave up 4 bases and J gave up 9 bases; unmatched junction bases: 6. The CDR3 runs to 14 residues. CDR3 loop: CASSWDSISSPLHF. Written as DNA, the CDR3 is TGTGCCAGCAGCTGGGACAGCATAAGTTCACCCCTCCACTTT.

The CDR3 here is CASSPEMNTGELFF. CDR3 DNA: TGTGCCAGCAGCCCGGAGATGAACACCGGGGAGCTGTTTTTT. J is TRBJ2-2 and V is TRBV5-6; D is undetermined. From germline, CDR1 is SGHDT and CDR2 YYEEEE. This CDR3 has 14 amino acids. Trimming took 4 bases from V and 1 from J, leaving 8 bases between them.

CDR3 nucleotides: TGTGCCAGCAGTAATACAGGGGGGCGAGAGACCCAGTACTTC. Amino acid sequence: CASSNTGGRETQYF. The chain joins TRBV6-5 to TRBJ2-5; 8 bases match TRBD1. The CDR3 runs 14 residues. V was clipped by 5 bases and J by 4 bases; unmatched bases: 6. The V gene's germline CDR1 is MNHEY and CDR2 SVGAGI.

This clone was counted only a few times. The CDR3 bases are TGTGCCAGCAGCCGGCAATCAGGCGAGCAGTACTTC. Translated, it gives CASSRQSGEQYF. This sequence joins TRBV4-2 and TRBJ2-7; the D is unclear. Trimming removed 4 bases from V and 6 bases from J, with 10 bases in between. The V gene's germline CDR1 is LGHNA and CDR2 YNFKEQ. The length of the CDR3 is 12 residues.

This rearrangement joins TRBV6-5 to TRBJ1-2, with TRBD1 identical over 9 bases. The CDR3 sequence is 14 residues long. Trimming at V came to 8 bases and at J to 5 bases, leaving 9 bases not matched to a gene. Germline V gene sequence: CDR1 MNHEY, CDR2 SVGAGI. The CDR3 coding sequence is TGTGCCAGCGGGCGGACAGGGGAAGGGTATGGCTACACCTTC. Translated: CASGRTGEGYGYTF.

This clone was observed a single time. V is TRBV19 and J is TRBJ2-7, with D unclear. Germline V gene lookup returns CDR1 LNHDA and CDR2 SQIVND (reference sequence). The CDR3 loop spans 13 amino acids. V shed 2 bases and J shed 0 bases, with 5 bases lying between them. CDR3 region: CASSISISYEQYF. CDR3 in DNA: TGTGCCAGTAGTATAAGCATCTCCTACGAGCAGTACTTC.

J is TRBJ2-1 and V is TRBV14; 10 positions match TRBD2. This CDR3 is 13 amino acids long. The ends lost 6 bases at V and 9 bases at J; junction bases unmatched: 5. CDR1 is SGHDN, CDR2 FVKESK, per germline. CDR3 region: CASRLAGEGEQFF. In nucleotides, the CDR3 is TGTGCCAGCAGGCTAGCGGGAGAAGGTGAGCAGTTCTTC.

The chain uses TRBV28 and TRBJ2-1; a possible D gene is TRBD1 (6 bases). The CDR3 is made up of 12 amino acids. Trimming removed 9 bases at V and 10 bases at J, with 16 bases between. The V gene's germline CDR1 is MDHEN and CDR2 SYDVKM. As DNA, the CDR3 is TGTGCCAGTCGCTGGGCTCAGGGGGAGCAGTTCTTC. The encoded protein is CASRWAQGEQFF.

This chain joins TRBV6-5 and TRBJ1-2; 9 bases map to TRBD1. There are 14 residues in the CDR3. Germline V gives CDR1 MNHEY, CDR2 SVGAGI. V was clipped by 7 bases and J by 8 bases; unmatched bases: 11. The CDR3: CASITQGASGGYTF. CDR3 nucleotide sequence: TGTGCCAGCATTACACAGGGGGCTTCCGGGGGCTACACCTTC.

The chain couples TRBV5-6 to TRBJ1-2, with TRBD1 as a possible D gene (5 bases). V lost 1 base and J 2 bases, leaving 12 bases between the germline ends. The CDR3 consists of 15 residues. The V gene's germline CDR1 is SGHDT and CDR2 YYEEEE. CDR3 amino acids: CASSLMTAQNYGYTF. The CDR3, as DNA: TGTGCCAGCAGCTTGATGACAGCCCAAAACTATGGCTACACCTTC.

The chain couples TRBV27 to TRBJ1-4; D is unresolved. Trimming took off 2 bases at V and 4 bases at J, with 8 bases between the two ends. This CDR3 has 14 residues. The germline gives CDR1 MNHEY, CDR2 SMNVEV (reference sequence). The CDR3 is CASSLREGNEKLFF. In DNA form, the CDR3 reads TGTGCCAGCAGTTTAAGGGAGGGTAATGAAAAACTGTTTTTT.

The rearrangement joins TRBV5-1 to TRBJ2-7, with TRBD1 identical over 8 bases. With 5 bases clipped from V and 2 bases from J, the junction kept 6 bases outside the gene matches. The CDR3 runs 14 residues. The germline gives CDR1 SGHRS, CDR2 YFSETQ. CDR3 amino acids: CASSLGQAAYEQYF. As DNA, the CDR3 is TGCGCCAGCAGTCTGGGACAGGCCGCCTACGAGCAGTACTTC.

The gene calls are TRBV9 and TRBJ2-5; 9 bases are a match to TRBD1. The germline gives CDR1 SGDLS, CDR2 YYNGEE. The V gene end was trimmed by 3 bases and the J gene end by 5 bases; junction bases not matched to a gene: 5. CDR3 length: 14 residues. This chain's CDR3 is CASSAQGAGETQYF. In DNA, the CDR3 is TGTGCCAGCAGCGCACAGGGGGCGGGGGAGACCCAGTACTTC.

The V call is TRBV13, the J call TRBJ1-3, with D possibly being TRBD1 (5 bases). V was clipped by 5 bases and J by 0 bases, with 17 bases between them. The germline V gene has CDR1 PRHDT and CDR2 FYEKMQ (reference sequence). CDR3 length: 17 residues. The CDR3 nucleotides are TGTGCCAGCAGCGGTGGATTTGGGGCTAGCTCTGGAAACACCATATATTTT. Its protein is CASSGGFGASSGNTIYF.

The rearrangement joins TRBV5-6 to TRBJ1-1; D may be TRBD1 (5 bases). Germline assignment: CDR1 SGHDT and CDR2 YYEEEE. V lost 0 bases to trimming and J lost 3 bases, with 9 bases between them. The CDR3 covers 14 residues. In DNA form, the CDR3 reads TGTGCCAGCAGCTTGGCATGGGGGGACACTGAAGCTTTCTTT. This translates into CASSLAWGDTEAFF.

The V and J genes are TRBV19 and TRBJ2-2; 7 bases map to TRBD2. The germline gives CDR1 LNHDA, CDR2 SQIVND (reference sequence). CDR3 size: 15 residues. Losses at the gene ends were 3 bases for V and 5 bases for J; bases not matched to a gene: 6. DNA for the CDR3: TGTGCCAGTAGTATCTCCGGGGGGTGGACCGGGGAGCTGTTTTTT. Encoded protein: CASSISGGWTGELFF. Together with reference TRBV19 and TRBJ2-2, the CDR3 gives the full variable domain: DGGITQSPKYLFRKEGQNVTLSCEQNLNHDAMYWYRQDPGQGLRLIYYSQIVNDFQKGDIAEGYSVSREKKESFPLTVTSAQKNPTAFYLCASSISGGWTGELFFGEGSRLTVL.

This clone rates as medium-sized. The chain links TRBV27 to TRBJ2-7; D is undetermined. Between the trimmed V and J ends, which lost 6 bases and 0 bases, there was a span of 9 bases. The CDR3 is made up of 13 amino acids. CDR1 MNHEY and CDR2 SMNVEV come from the germline V gene (reference sequence). The CDR3 region is CASRNWDSYEQYF. As DNA, the CDR3 is TGTGCCAGCAGGAACTGGGACTCCTACGAGCAGTACTTC.

The chain links TRBV9 to TRBJ1-4; TRBD1 is a possible D gene (5 bases). CDR3 size: 13 residues. CDR1 and CDR2 (germline): SGDLS, YYNGEE. V lost 3 bases, J lost 11 bases, and 14 bases lay in between. CDR3 sequence (DNA): TGTGCCAGCAGCGACGGGGGTTCTGGGAAACTGTTTTTT. It yields the protein CASSDGGSGKLFF.

Concerning this clone: The sample contains more than one DNA sequence encoding this CDR3. The rearrangement links TRBV7-3 to TRBJ1-5; D call uncertain. Germline V gene lookup returns CDR1 SGHTA and CDR2 FQGTGA. The CDR3 sequence is 15 residues long. The ends were cut back, 1 base at V and 1 base at J, with 8 bases in the middle. For the CDR3, the DNA is TGTGCCAGCAGCTTAAGTCCCGGCAGCAATCAGCCCCAGCATTTT. Amino acid sequence: CASSLSPGSNQPQHF.

This sequence joins TRBV11-2 and TRBJ2-1, with 7 bases fitting TRBD2. Germline CDR1 reads SGHAT; CDR2 reads FQNNGV. V shed 2 bases and J 8 bases; nucleotides not matched to a gene: 9. CDR3 length: 15 amino acids. DNA of the CDR3: TGTGCCAGCAGCTTAACTCGGCGGGAGATGGATGAGCAGTTCTTC. The encoded protein is CASSLTRREMDEQFF. The full variable domain, in which reference TRBV11-2 and TRBJ2-1 provide the parts outside the CDR3, is EAGVAQSPRYKIIEKRQSVAFWCNPISGHATLYWYQQILGQGPKLLIQFQNNGVVDDSQLPKDRFSAERLKGVDSTLKIQPAKLEDSAVYLCASSLTRREMDEQFFGPGTRLTVL.

The genes are TRBV5-4 and TRBJ2-1; TRBD2 might be the D (5 bases). The germline V gene has CDR1 SGHNT and CDR2 YYREEE (reference sequence). The CDR3 extends over 13 amino acids. Between the trimmed V and J ends, which lost 4 bases and 9 bases, there was a span of 14 bases. The CDR3 sequence is CASSQNSVVEQFF. The CDR3 nucleotides are TGTGCCAGCAGCCAAAATAGCGTTGTTGAGCAGTTCTTC.

The J gene is TRBJ2-3, the V gene TRBV9, with D unclear. Germline CDR1 and CDR2: SGDLS and YYNGEE. Trimming removed 0 bases at V and 3 bases at J, with 11 bases between. The CDR3 sequence is 15 residues long. The CDR3 DNA sequence: TGTGCCAGCAGCGTAGCTGGCCTCGGGACAGATACGCAGTATTTT. This encodes CASSVAGLGTDTQYF.

This clone was detected only a few times. The V call is TRBV6-1, the J call TRBJ2-2, with D perhaps matching TRBD1 (6 bases). The CDR3 contains 14 residues. The V and J ends lost 3 bases and 5 bases respectively, with 10 bases between them. Looked up from germline, CDR1 is MNHNS and CDR2 is SASEGT. CDR3 DNA sequence: TGTGCCAGCAGTGACAAGGGGGAGACCGGGGAGCTGTTTTTT. It specifies CASSDKGETGELFF.

This clone was counted between two and nine times. The J gene is TRBJ1-2, the V gene TRBV30; D possibly corresponds to TRBD1 (5 bases). CDR1 is GTSNPN and CDR2 is SVGIG in the germline V gene (reference sequence). The CDR3 runs 15 residues. Trimming removed 2 bases from V and 4 bases from J, with 17 bases in between. The CDR3 DNA is TGTGCCTGGAGTTCCGCGTGGGGCGCGGGCTATGGCTACACCTTC. Translating it yields CAWSSAWGAGYGYTF.

This chain joins TRBV27 and TRBJ2-5; D unclear. Per the germline V gene, CDR1 is MNHEY and CDR2 is SMNVEV (reference sequence). The CDR3 consists of 13 residues. The ends were cut back, 5 bases at V and 5 bases at J, with 12 bases in the middle. DNA for the CDR3: TGTGCCAGCAGTCCAATCTCTGTGGAGACCCAGTACTTC. Translation: CASSPISVETQYF.

The J gene is TRBJ2-7, the V gene TRBV2; D is ambiguous. This CDR3 has 10 amino acids. V gave up 5 bases and J gave up 1 base, with 0 bases separating them. Germline CDR1 and CDR2: SNHLY and FYNNEI. CDR3 in amino acids: CASSSYEQYF. The CDR3 DNA is TGTGCCAGCAGTTCCTACGAGCAGTACTTC.

The chain employs TRBV5-4 and TRBJ2-2, with 7 bases aligning to TRBD1. This CDR3 region has 14 residues. With 0 bases clipped from V and 5 bases from J, the junction kept 1 base outside the gene matches. Germline assignment: CDR1 SGHNT and CDR2 YYREEE (reference sequence). CDR3 amino acids: CASSLGQGTGELFF. CDR3 coding DNA: TGTGCCAGCAGCTTGGGACAGGGAACCGGGGAGCTGTTTTTT.